Ten or more counts support the clone carrying this T cell receptor beta chain. The antigen remains unidentified. This entry is derived from a study of T-cell reconstitution after alpha-beta-depleted transplantation in children. Regarding the study as a whole: Two months or so post-transplant, alpha-beta T cells reportedly derived from several hundred expanded graft clones. T cells produced anew were the main source of T-cell counts and diversity one year after transplant. The high TCRbeta diversity at day 60 in some patients came from surviving recipient T cells and thymic progenitors.

Unique molecular identifiers tagged the TCRbeta library. In TCRdb, the PCR reads were re-called with MiXCR into one record per CDR3 protein. Of about 240,000 distinct CDR3 sequences in the sample, under 30% were seen once. CDR1 is SQVTM and CDR2 is ANQGSEA in the germline V gene. This CDR3 is 14 amino acids long. V was shortened by 0 bases and J by 5 bases, with 13 bases between the two germline ends. The receptor's source is a girl under 10 years old with Fanconi anemia, due to receive a stem cell transplant. The V gene is TRBV29-1, the J gene TRBJ1-2; tentative D call: TRBD1 (6 bases). This sample comprised PBMCs, obtained before TCRalphabeta/CD19-depleted stem cell transplant. The CDR3, as DNA: TGCAGCGTTGAAGATCCGACAGGTGGATATGGCTACACCTTC. Its translation is CSVEDPTGGYGYTF.